These 7 T cell receptor beta chains were sequenced from one sample in a study of T cells in Graves' hyperthyroidism and ophthalmopathy. Amplification of TCR beta CDR3 regions was performed using RNA transcripts as template. The HTBI primer set was used in a first-round RT-PCR of the TCR CDR3. TCRdb re-called the multiplex PCR reads with MiXCR, one entry per CDR3 protein. Of under 400,000 distinct CDR3 sequences listed, roughly 17% are singletons. The sequenced sample consisted of blood. All receptors come from a man aged 25-45 years with Graves' hyperthyroidism.

This clonotype was detected many times. The CDR3 region is CASSWRDFRNEQFF. The CDR3 coding sequence is TGCGCCAGCAGCTGGCGGGACTTCCGCAATGAGCAGTTCTTC. The V gene is TRBV5-1, the J gene TRBJ2-1, with TRBD2 as a possible D gene (6 bases). This CDR3 spans 14 amino acids. Germline V gene sequence: CDR1 SGHRS, CDR2 YFSETQ. V lost 3 bases, J lost 6 bases, and 13 bases lay in between.

This clonotype showed up just a few times. This chain links TRBV2 with TRBJ1-3; D gene unclear. The V and J ends lost 1 base and 2 bases respectively, with 3 bases between them. The CDR3 sequence is 13 residues long. Germline V gene sequence: CDR1 SNHLY, CDR2 FYNNEI. The CDR3 protein is CASSEEAGNTIYF. The CDR3 DNA reads TGTGCCAGCAGTGAAGAGGCTGGAAACACCATATATTTT.

This clonotype was seen repeatedly, ten times or more. The chain combines TRBV20-1 with TRBJ2-3, with TRBD2 matching over 12 bases. This CDR3 spans 15 amino acids. Unmatched junction bases numbered 8, after V lost 4 bases and J lost 6 bases. In germline, CDR1 is DFQATT, CDR2 SNEGSKA (reference sequence). The CDR3 region has the DNA TGCAGTGCTATAGGACTAGCGGGGCCTAGCGATACGCAGTATTTT. This sequence encodes CSAIGLAGPSDTQYF.

This chain joins TRBV7-9 and TRBJ2-2, with TRBD2 matching over 10 bases. In germline, CDR1 is SEHNR, CDR2 FQNEAQ (reference sequence). This CDR3 is 19 amino acids long. The V segment lost 5 bases and the J segment 4 bases; nucleotides outside the gene matches: 16. The CDR3, as DNA: TGTGCCAGCAGCCCGTGGACTAGCGGAGAAGAGTTCTTCACCGGGGAGCTGTTTTTT. Its translation: CASSPWTSGEEFFTGELFF.

The chain employs TRBV10-2 and TRBJ1-4, with D tentatively TRBD1 (6 bases). There are 17 residues in the CDR3. The V end was cut by 2 bases, the J end by 4 bases, with 17 bases between. CDR1 is WSHSY, CDR2 SAAADI, per germline. DNA for the CDR3: TGCGCCAGCAGTGAGCTCTCAACAGGGTCGGGTAATGAAAAACTGTTTTTT. It translates to CASSELSTGSGNEKLFF.

This clonotype occurred many times. V usage is TRBV11-3 and J usage is TRBJ2-3; D remains unclear. Between the trimmed V and J ends, which lost 1 base and 1 base, there was a span of 12 bases. The CDR3 spans 16 residues. Germline CDR1 SGHNT, CDR2 YENEEA. The CDR3: CASSLVYGIGTDTQYF. The CDR3 DNA sequence: TGTGCCAGCAGCTTAGTCTATGGGATTGGCACAGATACGCAGTATTTT.

This clonotype was detected only a few times. This sequence joins TRBV5-4 and TRBJ2-3; 9 nucleotides line up with TRBD2. Germline loops: CDR1 SGHNT, CDR2 YYREEE (reference sequence). V gave up 0 bases and J gave up 3 bases; unmatched junction bases: 2. This CDR3 is 15 amino acids long. Here the CDR3 reads CASSLGGRVTDTQYF. The CDR3 DNA reads as TGTGCCAGCAGCTTGGGCGGGAGGGTTACAGATACGCAGTATTTT.